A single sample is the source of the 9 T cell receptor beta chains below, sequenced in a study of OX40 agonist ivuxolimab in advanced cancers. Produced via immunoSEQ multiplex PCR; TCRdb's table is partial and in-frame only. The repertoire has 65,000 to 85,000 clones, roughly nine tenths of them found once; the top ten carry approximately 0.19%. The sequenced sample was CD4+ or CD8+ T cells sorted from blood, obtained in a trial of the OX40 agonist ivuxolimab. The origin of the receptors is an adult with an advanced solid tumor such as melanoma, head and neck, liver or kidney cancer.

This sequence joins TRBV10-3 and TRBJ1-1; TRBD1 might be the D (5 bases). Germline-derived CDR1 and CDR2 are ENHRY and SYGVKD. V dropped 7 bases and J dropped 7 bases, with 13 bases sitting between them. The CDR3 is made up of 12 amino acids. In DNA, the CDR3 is TGTGCCATCATGTCAGGGTTCGGTGAAGCTTTCTTT. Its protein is CAIMSGFGEAFF.

CDR3 residues: CASSPLAGGLETQYF. DNA of the CDR3: TGTGCCAGCTCACCACTTGCAGGGGGCTTGGAGACCCAGTACTTC. The J gene is TRBJ2-5, the V gene TRBV18; 8 nucleotides agree with TRBD1. The CDR3 totals 15 residues. The junction had 6 bases not matched to a gene; V was cut back by 1 base and J by 5 bases. Germline V CDR1 and CDR2: KGHSH, LQKENI.

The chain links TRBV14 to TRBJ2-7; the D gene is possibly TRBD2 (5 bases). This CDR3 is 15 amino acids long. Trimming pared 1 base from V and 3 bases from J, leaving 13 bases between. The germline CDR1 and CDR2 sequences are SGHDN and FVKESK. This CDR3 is CASSQVSGVRYEQYF. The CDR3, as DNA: TGTGCCAGCAGCCAAGTGAGCGGAGTCCGCTACGAGCAGTACTTC. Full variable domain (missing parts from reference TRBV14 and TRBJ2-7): EAGVTQFPSHSVIEKGQTVTLRCDPISGHDNLYWYRRVMGKEIKFLLHFVKESKQDESGMPNNRFLAERTGGTYSTLKVQPAELEDSGVYFCASSQVSGVRYEQYFGPGTRLTVT.

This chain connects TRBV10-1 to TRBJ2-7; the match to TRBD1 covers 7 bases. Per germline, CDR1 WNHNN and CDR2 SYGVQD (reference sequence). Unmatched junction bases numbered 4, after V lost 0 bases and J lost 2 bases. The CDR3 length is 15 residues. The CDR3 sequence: CASSESGDRAYEQYF. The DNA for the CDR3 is TGCGCCAGCAGTGAGTCAGGAGACAGGGCCTACGAGCAGTACTTC.

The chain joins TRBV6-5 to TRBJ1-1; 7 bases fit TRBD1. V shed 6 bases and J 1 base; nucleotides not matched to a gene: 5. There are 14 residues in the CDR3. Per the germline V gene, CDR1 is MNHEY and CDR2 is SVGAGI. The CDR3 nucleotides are TGTGCCAGCAGCCAGACAGGGTCGAACACTGAAGCTTTCTTT. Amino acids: CASSQTGSNTEAFF.

CDR3 residues: CASSQESRDQGAFF. The CDR3 DNA reads as TGTGCCAGCAGCCAAGAATCGAGGGACCAGGGGGCTTTCTTT. The chain links TRBV4-2 to TRBJ1-1, with D perhaps TRBD1 (6 bases). Germline CDR1 is LGHNA and CDR2 is YNFKEQ. The CDR3 spans 14 residues. The V end lost 0 bases, the J end lost 11 bases, and 16 bases lay between the germline ends.

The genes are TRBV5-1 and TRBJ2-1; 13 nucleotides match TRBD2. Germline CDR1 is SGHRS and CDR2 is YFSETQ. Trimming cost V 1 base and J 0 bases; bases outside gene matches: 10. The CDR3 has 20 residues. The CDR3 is CASSLSLGTSGASSYNEQFF. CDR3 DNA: TGCGCCAGCAGCTTGTCGCTCGGGACTAGCGGGGCCAGCTCCTACAATGAGCAGTTCTTC.

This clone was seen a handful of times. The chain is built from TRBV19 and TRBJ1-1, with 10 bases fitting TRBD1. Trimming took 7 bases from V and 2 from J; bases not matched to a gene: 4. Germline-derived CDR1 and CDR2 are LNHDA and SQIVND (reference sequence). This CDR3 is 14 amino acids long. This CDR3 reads CASTGTGVNTEAFF. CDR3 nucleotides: TGTGCCAGTACCGGGACAGGGGTAAACACTGAAGCTTTCTTT.

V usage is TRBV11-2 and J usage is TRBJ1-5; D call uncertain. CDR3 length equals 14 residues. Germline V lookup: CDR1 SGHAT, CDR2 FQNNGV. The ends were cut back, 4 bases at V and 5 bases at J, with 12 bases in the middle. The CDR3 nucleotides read TGTGCCAGCAGCTCTGGGGAAAGAGATCAGCCCCAGCATTTT. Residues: CASSSGERDQPQHF.